The TCR beta chain under discussion was sequenced for a study of blood T cell repertoires in COVID-19. About the research overall: Acute-phase and convalescent COVID-19 samples originated in the United States, Italy and Spain. Nucleic acid was either cDNA or gDNA, and it came from T cells, B-cell-depleted T cells, or PBMCs.

In the original processing: How many nucleated cells were present was estimated from reference gene primer amplification. The assay was immunoSEQ multiplex PCR, and TCRdb's table has in-frame clones only and misses some. V and J calls and clone size are copied from that table; D and trimming were computed from the DNA. This sample has more than 65,000 clones; roughly three quarters occur once, and the top ten carry 16%. Source material: peripheral blood. The TCR originated in a man aged 60 to 75 with acute or convalescent COVID-19.

CDR3 DNA sequence: TGTGCCAGCAGCCAAGACTCCAGGGGGAATTCACCCCTCCACTTT. This codes for CASSQDSRGNSPLHF. This chain uses TRBV4-2 with TRBJ1-6, with TRBD1 identical over 7 bases. The CDR3 has 15 residues. V trimming: 0 bases; J trimming: 7 bases; junction bases outside the gene matches: 3. The V gene's germline CDR1 is LGHNA and CDR2 YNFKEQ.